These 10 T cell receptor beta chains came from one sample sequenced in a study of T cells expressing NK-cell markers. Following a re-call of the 5' RACE reads, TCRdb has one entry per CDR3 protein and lacks DNA. Recorded for this sample: fewer than 400,000 distinct CDR3 sequences. The sample was blood T cells: a sorted CD56 or NKG2C T cell subset, CD4+ or CD8+ T cells, or bulk PBMC T cells (not recorded which). These receptors came from a woman in her forties or fifties in good health.

The rearrangement uses TRBV5-1 and TRBJ2-7; there is no DNA to check the TCRdb D call of TRBD1. This CDR3 comprises 13 residues. Germline V gives CDR1 SGHRS, CDR2 YFSETQ. CDR3: CASSLQSGREQYF.

The chain carries TRBV6-1 and TRBJ2-3. The CDR3 consists of 15 residues. CDR1 and CDR2 (germline): MNHNS, SASEGT. This CDR3 reads CATISSLGRTDTQYF.

The V and J genes are TRBV28 and TRBJ2-7; as DNA is missing, the TRBD2 call by TCRdb cannot be tested. There are 15 residues in the CDR3. From germline, CDR1 is MDHEN and CDR2 SYDVKM. This CDR3 is CASSSTRDSPYEQYF.

The chain uses TRBV12-3 or TRBV12-4 and TRBJ2-2. This CDR3 contains 13 residues. CDR3 residues: CASSLKRAGELFF.

The chain couples TRBV27 to TRBJ2-7; the D call from TCRdb, TRBD2, cannot be confirmed without DNA. This CDR3 contains 14 residues. CDR1 and CDR2 (germline): MNHEY, SMNVEV (reference sequence). CDR3 sequence reads: CASSTLAGVIEQYF.

The chain has TRBV12-3 or TRBV12-4 and TRBJ2-1; TCRdb proposes TRBD2, but this gene call is untestable without DNA. CDR3 length: 17 residues. This CDR3 is CASSPVFGTSGRDEQFF.

V and J are TRBV20-1 and TRBJ1-4. The CDR3 extends over 13 amino acids. CDR1 is DFQATT, CDR2 SNEGSKA, per germline (reference sequence). This chain's CDR3 is CSARDLGYEKLFF.

CDR3 region: CSVGTSGRDTQYF. The J gene is TRBJ2-3, the V gene TRBV29-1; TCRdb designates TRBD2, a call that cannot be tested without DNA. CDR1 is SQVTM, CDR2 ANQGSEA, per germline. This CDR3 comprises 13 residues.

The rearrangement links TRBV6-6 to TRBJ2-7; TCRdb proposes TRBD1, but this gene call is untestable without DNA. Germline assignment: CDR1 MNHNY and CDR2 SVGAGI (reference sequence). This CDR3 spans 14 amino acids. The CDR3 spells CASSNGTGVDEQYF.

V gene TRBV10-3 combines with J gene TRBJ2-5; TCRdb picks TRBD2, but there is no DNA to check that call. The CDR3 spans 13 residues. The germline V gene has CDR1 ENHRY and CDR2 SYGVKD. The CDR3 protein is CATWVGPKETQYF.